The 21 T cell receptor beta chains in this list originate from one sample, sequenced in a study of T cell responses to AZD1222 COVID-19 vaccine. Generated by immunoSEQ multiplex PCR, the TCRdb table keeps only in-frame clones and is missing some. The sample consists of 95,000 to 110,000 clones, approximately 88% of them appearing once. Sequences were derived from peripheral blood, sampled on day 0 of AZD1222 vaccination. The receptors were sampled from an adult in good health.

J is TRBJ1-6 and V is TRBV10-3; 8 bases agree with TRBD1. The germline V gene encodes CDR1 ENHRY and CDR2 SYGVKD. V shed 6 bases and J 7 bases; nucleotides not matched to a gene: 2. The CDR3 runs to 13 residues. The CDR3 DNA sequence: TGTGCCATCAGGGACAGGGAGAATTCACCCCTCCACTTT. Protein product: CAIRDRENSPLHF.

V gene TRBV10-3 combines with J gene TRBJ2-2; a possible D gene is TRBD2 (5 bases). Germline V CDR1 and CDR2: ENHRY, SYGVKD. Trimming pared 6 bases from V and 7 bases from J, leaving 36 bases between. This CDR3 comprises 21 residues. The CDR3 region is CAIRTPLQWIGERVEGGELFF. As DNA, the CDR3 is TGTGCCATCAGGACACCCCTACAGTGGATCGGGGAAAGGGTCGAGGGCGGGGAGCTGTTTTTT.

This clone was recorded a few times. V and J are TRBV18 and TRBJ2-7, with TRBD2 identical over 9 bases. The CDR3 is 16 residues long. Germline V lookup: CDR1 KGHSH, CDR2 LQKENI. Unmatched junction bases numbered 11, after V lost 5 bases and J lost 3 bases. This CDR3 reads CASSTTTAGGSYEQYF. The CDR3 DNA follows: TGTGCCAGCTCAACGACAACAGCGGGAGGAAGCTACGAGCAGTACTTC.

The chain couples TRBV5-4 to TRBJ1-6; perhaps TRBD1 as D (6 bases). This CDR3 is 15 amino acids long. Per germline, CDR1 SGHNT and CDR2 YYREEE (reference sequence). V lost 10 bases and J 8 bases, leaving 22 bases between the germline ends. CDR3 sequence reads: CAVQKLDRLYSPLHF. In DNA form, the CDR3 reads TGTGCCGTACAAAAATTAGACAGGCTTTATTCACCCCTCCACTTT.

The genes are TRBV6-1 and TRBJ1-4, with D unclear. CDR1 and CDR2 from the germline V gene are MNHNS and SASEGT. The CDR3 totals 14 residues. Between the trimmed V and J ends, which lost 2 bases and 5 bases, there was a span of 9 bases. The CDR3 region is CASSESRGNEKLFF. For the CDR3, the DNA is TGTGCCAGCAGTGAAAGCCGGGGAAATGAAAAACTGTTTTTT.

This clone was seen a few times. V usage is TRBV19 and J usage is TRBJ2-2; D remains ambiguous. The CDR3 contains 14 residues. Trimming left V 3 bases short and J 4 bases short, with 9 bases between. The germline gives CDR1 LNHDA, CDR2 SQIVND (reference sequence). CDR3 amino acids: CASSIVTGTGELFF. CDR3 DNA: TGTGCCAGTAGTATCGTGACCGGCACCGGGGAGCTGTTTTTT.

V is TRBV18 and J is TRBJ2-2; the D gene is possibly TRBD1 (6 bases). This CDR3 has 16 amino acids. Trimming stripped 3 bases from V and 3 bases from J, with 14 bases between. Germline V lookup: CDR1 KGHSH, CDR2 LQKENI. The CDR3 bases are TGTGCCAGCTCACCTCCCGAGACAGGCTACACCGGGGAGCTGTTTTTT. This codes for CASSPPETGYTGELFF.

The chain joins TRBV5-5 to TRBJ2-7; TRBD1 matches 8 bases. Unmatched junction bases numbered 2, after V lost 0 bases and J lost 0 bases. Per the germline V gene, CDR1 is SGHKS and CDR2 is YYEKEE (reference sequence). The CDR3 runs to 15 residues. CDR3 sequence (DNA): TGTGCCAGCAGCTTGGCGGGACAGGCCTCCTACGAGCAGTACTTC. Translation: CASSLAGQASYEQYF.

The chain uses TRBV4-1 and TRBJ1-1; 7 nucleotides agree with TRBD1. The V gene end was trimmed by 1 base and the J gene end by 7 bases; junction bases not matched to a gene: 12. CDR1 and CDR2 from the germline V gene are MGHRA and YSYEKL. The CDR3 consists of 16 residues. CDR3 DNA sequence: TGCGCCAGCAGCCAAGGAGGGACAGCCGTAAAACTTGAAGCTTTCTTT. Its translation: CASSQGGTAVKLEAFF.

CDR3 region: CASSSGSGTGYTF. CDR3 DNA: TGTGCCAGCAGCTCCGGGTCCGGGACGGGCTACACCTTC. This chain uses TRBV7-9 with TRBJ1-2, with a weak D call TRBD1 (5 bases). This CDR3 has 13 amino acids. CDR1 and CDR2 (germline): SEHNR, FQNEAQ (reference sequence). V was clipped by 4 bases and J by 8 bases, with 14 bases between them.

The gene calls are TRBV5-1 and TRBJ1-2, with TRBD1 as a possible D gene (6 bases). Deletions cut 4 bases from V and 4 bases from J, with 17 bases between. Germline loops: CDR1 SGHRS, CDR2 YFSETQ. This CDR3 region has 15 residues. The DNA of the CDR3 is TGCGCCAGCAGCCGGGAACCGGGGGGCCCCTATGGCTACACCTTC. Translating it yields CASSREPGGPYGYTF.

The count of this clone is one. This chain joins TRBV28 and TRBJ1-6; possible D gene TRBD1, 6 bases. V lost 1 base and J 7 bases, leaving 11 bases between the germline ends. Germline lookup yields CDR1 MDHEN and CDR2 SYDVKM. The CDR3 has 15 amino acids. The CDR3 nucleotides read TGTGCCAGCAGTTTATTCAGGGGCTTCAATTCACCCCTCCACTTT. Protein sequence: CASSLFRGFNSPLHF.

V is TRBV6-5 and J is TRBJ1-5; D is undetermined. V dropped 6 bases and J dropped 7 bases, with 10 bases sitting between them. The CDR3 runs to 12 residues. Germline V gives CDR1 MNHEY, CDR2 SVGAGI. CDR3 nucleotides: TGTGCCAGCAGGATAGAGGAGCAGCCCCAGCATTTT. Translated, it gives CASRIEEQPQHF.

V and J are TRBV28 and TRBJ2-1; TRBD2 aligns across 14 bases. Losses at the gene ends were 1 base for V and 15 bases for J; bases not matched to a gene: 14. The germline gives CDR1 MDHEN, CDR2 SYDVKM. The length of the CDR3 is 17 residues. In nucleotides, the CDR3 is TGTGCCAGCAGTTTATCCAACAGACTAGCGGGGGGGTCCAGCAGGTTCTTC. Translated, it gives CASSLSNRLAGGSSRFF. The entire variable domain, with the rest obtained from reference TRBV28 and TRBJ2-1, is as follows: DVKVTQSSRYLVKRTGEKVFLECVQDMDHENMFWYRQDPGLGLRLIYFSYDVKMKEKGDIPEGYSVSREKKERFSLILESASTNQTSMYLCASSLSNRLAGGSSRFFGPGTRLTVL.

The genes are TRBV7-6 and TRBJ1-5, with D tentatively TRBD1 (5 bases). CDR3 size: 13 residues. The germline V and J ends were trimmed by 4 bases and 6 bases, with 10 bases remaining between them. Germline values: CDR1 SGHVS, CDR2 FNYEAQ. The CDR3 nucleotides read TGTGCCAGCAGCTGGGGGGACGGTCAGCCCCAGCATTTT. Translation gives CASSWGDGQPQHF.

The genes are TRBV6-5 and TRBJ1-4, with 8 bases that match TRBD1. Germline V gene data show CDR1 as MNHEY and CDR2 as SVGAGI. The CDR3 is 15 amino acids. V was pared by 1 base and J by 8 bases, with 6 bases of the junction left unmatched. CDR3: CASSYFGQGKEKLFF. The CDR3 nucleotides read TGTGCCAGCAGTTACTTTGGACAGGGAAAAGAAAAACTGTTTTTT.

The V call is TRBV24-1, the J call TRBJ1-5; 7 bases align to TRBD1. Trimming took 1 base from V and 3 from J; bases not matched to a gene: 5. The CDR3 length is 16 residues. Germline lookup yields CDR1 KGHDR and CDR2 SFDVKD. CDR3 residues: CATSDLKGALNQPQHF. Here the CDR3 DNA reads TGTGCCACCAGTGATTTAAAGGGGGCTCTCAATCAGCCCCAGCATTTT.

This clone appeared once. The chain has TRBV18 and TRBJ2-7; 8 positions match TRBD2. Germline V gene lookup returns CDR1 KGHSH and CDR2 LQKENI. The junction had 10 bases not matched to a gene; V was cut back by 2 bases and J by 1 base. This CDR3 is built from 17 residues. The CDR3 region is CASSPGRSSGSSYEQYF. The CDR3 DNA follows: TGTGCCAGCTCACCAGGCAGGTCTAGCGGGTCTTCCTACGAGCAGTACTTC.

This sequence joins TRBV27 and TRBJ2-7, with 8 positions matching TRBD1. The CDR3 covers 14 residues. CDR1 is MNHEY and CDR2 is SMNVEV in the germline V gene (reference sequence). J lost 4 bases, V lost 4 bases, and 6 bases had no gene match. The CDR3 nucleotides read TGTGCCAGCAGTTCCAGGGGGCGTAGGTACGAGCAGTACTTC. Protein product: CASSSRGRRYEQYF.

This clone has more than one count but fewer than ten. The chain combines TRBV7-9 with TRBJ1-2; no clear D. CDR1 is SEHNR, CDR2 FQNEAQ, per germline (reference sequence). The CDR3 loop spans 13 amino acids. V was cut by 3 bases and J by 5 bases, with 10 bases left in between. CDR3 sequence: CASSFQESYGYTF. The CDR3 bases are TGTGCCAGCAGCTTCCAGGAAAGTTATGGCTACACCTTC.

V gene TRBV7-6 combines with J gene TRBJ1-5; no definite D call. Germline CDR1 and CDR2: SGHVS and FNYEAQ. The ends were cut back, 1 base at V and 3 bases at J, with 10 bases in the middle. CDR3 length: 15 amino acids. The CDR3 DNA follows: TGTGCCAGCAGCTTAGTTCTGGGGTCCAATCAGCCCCAGCATTTT. This codes for CASSLVLGSNQPQHF.